This T cell receptor beta chain was captured by sequencing in a study of kidney transplant recipient with SARS-CoV-2 infection. This clonotype came up many times. TCRdb ran MiXCR on the reads and lists one entry per CDR3 protein. The data contain roughly 250,000 distinct CDR3 sequences, under 30% of them seen just once; the ten biggest clones take up under 9.5%. CDR3 length equals 17 residues. The V end lost 5 bases, the J end lost 4 bases, and 23 bases lay between the germline ends. Germline V gives CDR1 SSHAT, CDR2 FNYEAQ (reference sequence). The genes are TRBV7-7 and TRBJ1-2, with D uncertain. The sample consisted of a blood sample, taken at baseline and around day 110 from a kidney transplant recipient. The clonotype comes from a male patient in his thirties who had COVID-19 and was a kidney transplant recipient. Some T cells may have come from the graft donor. DNA of the CDR3: TGTGCCAGCAGCCTAATCTGTAAGTGCCGAAAGACCTATGGCTACACCTTC. Protein sequence: CASSLICKCRKTYGYTF.